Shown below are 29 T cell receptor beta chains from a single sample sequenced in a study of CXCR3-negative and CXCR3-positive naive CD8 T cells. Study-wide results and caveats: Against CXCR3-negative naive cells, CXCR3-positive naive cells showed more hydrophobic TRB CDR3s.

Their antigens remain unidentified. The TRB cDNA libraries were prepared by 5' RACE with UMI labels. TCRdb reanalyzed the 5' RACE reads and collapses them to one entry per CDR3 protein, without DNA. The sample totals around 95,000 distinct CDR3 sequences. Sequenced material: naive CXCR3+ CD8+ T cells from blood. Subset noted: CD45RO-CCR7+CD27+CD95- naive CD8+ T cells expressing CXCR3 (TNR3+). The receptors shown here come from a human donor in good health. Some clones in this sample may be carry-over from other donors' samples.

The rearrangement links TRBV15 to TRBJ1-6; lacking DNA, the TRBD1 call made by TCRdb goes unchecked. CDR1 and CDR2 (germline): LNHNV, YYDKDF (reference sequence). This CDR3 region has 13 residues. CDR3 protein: CATSKAGESPLHF.

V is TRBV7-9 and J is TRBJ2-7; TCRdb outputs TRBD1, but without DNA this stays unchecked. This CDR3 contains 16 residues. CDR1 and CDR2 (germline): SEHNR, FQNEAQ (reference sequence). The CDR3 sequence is CASSGPGTGTTYEQYF.

The CDR3 spells CATNQGGNQPQHF. V is TRBV15 and J is TRBJ1-5; the TCRdb call, TRBD1, lacks DNA for checking. CDR3 size: 13 residues. The V gene's germline CDR1 is LNHNV and CDR2 YYDKDF (reference sequence). The variable domain in full, completed from reference TRBV15 and TRBJ1-5, reads DAMVIQNPRYQVTQFGKPVTLSCSQTLNHNVMYWYQQKSSQAPKLLFHYYDKDFNNEADTPDNFQSRRPNTSFCFLDIRSPGLGDTAMYLCATNQGGNQPQHFGDGTRLSIL.

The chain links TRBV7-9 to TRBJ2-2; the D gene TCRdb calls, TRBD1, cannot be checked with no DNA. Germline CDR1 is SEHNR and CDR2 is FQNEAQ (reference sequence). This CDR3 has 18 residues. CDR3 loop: CASSPQWGTGVTDGELFF. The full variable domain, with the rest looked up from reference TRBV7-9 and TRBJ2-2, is DTGVSQNPRHKITKRGQNVTFRCDPISEHNRLYWYRQTLGQGPEFLTYFQNEAQLEKSRLLSDRFSAERPKGSFSTLEIQRTEQGDSAMYLCASSPQWGTGVTDGELFFGEGSRLTVL.

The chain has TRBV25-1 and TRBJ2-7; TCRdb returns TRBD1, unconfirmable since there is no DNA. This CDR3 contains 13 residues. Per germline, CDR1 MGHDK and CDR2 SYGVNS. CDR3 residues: CASSAHQGYEQYF.

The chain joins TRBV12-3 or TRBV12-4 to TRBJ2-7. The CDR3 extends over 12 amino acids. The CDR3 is CASSAVGYEQYF.

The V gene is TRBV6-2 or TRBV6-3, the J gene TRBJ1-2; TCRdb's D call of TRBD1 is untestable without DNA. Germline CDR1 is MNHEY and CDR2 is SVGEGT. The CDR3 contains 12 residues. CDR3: CASRRGGLGYTF.

The CDR3 here is CASTQWPSREQYF. The chain combines TRBV27 with TRBJ2-7. The V gene's germline CDR1 is MNHEY and CDR2 SMNVEV (reference sequence). The length of the CDR3 is 13 residues.

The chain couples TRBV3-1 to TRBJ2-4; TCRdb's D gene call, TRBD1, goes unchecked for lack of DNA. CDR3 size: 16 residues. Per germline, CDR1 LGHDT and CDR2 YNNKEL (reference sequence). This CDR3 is CASSQEGALAKNIQYF.

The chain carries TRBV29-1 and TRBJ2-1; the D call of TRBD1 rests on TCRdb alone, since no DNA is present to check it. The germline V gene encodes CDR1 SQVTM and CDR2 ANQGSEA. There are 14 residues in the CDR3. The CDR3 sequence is CSVDLWGPFDEQFF.

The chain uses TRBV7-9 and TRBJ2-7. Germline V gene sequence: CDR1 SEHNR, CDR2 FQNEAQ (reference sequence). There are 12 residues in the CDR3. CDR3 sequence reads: CASSGTPYEQYF. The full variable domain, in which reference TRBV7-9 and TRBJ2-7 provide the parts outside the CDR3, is DTGVSQNPRHKITKRGQNVTFRCDPISEHNRLYWYRQTLGQGPEFLTYFQNEAQLEKSRLLSDRFSAERPKGSFSTLEIQRTEQGDSAMYLCASSGTPYEQYFGPGTRLTVT.

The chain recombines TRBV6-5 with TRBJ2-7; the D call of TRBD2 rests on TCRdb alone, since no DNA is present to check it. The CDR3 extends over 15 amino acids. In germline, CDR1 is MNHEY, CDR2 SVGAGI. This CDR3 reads CASRRRDTDWDEQYF.

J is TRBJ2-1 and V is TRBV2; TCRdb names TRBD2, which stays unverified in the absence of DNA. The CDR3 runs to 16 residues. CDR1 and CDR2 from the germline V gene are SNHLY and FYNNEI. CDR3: CASREYLAGDYNEQFF.

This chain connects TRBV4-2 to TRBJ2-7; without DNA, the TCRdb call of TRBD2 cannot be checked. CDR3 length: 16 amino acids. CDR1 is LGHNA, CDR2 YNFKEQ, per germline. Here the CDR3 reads CASSSPVAGDPYEQYF.

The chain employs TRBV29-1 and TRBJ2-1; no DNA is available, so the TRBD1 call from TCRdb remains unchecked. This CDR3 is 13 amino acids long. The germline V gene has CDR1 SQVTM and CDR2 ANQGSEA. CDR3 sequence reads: CSVPRRYYNEQFF.

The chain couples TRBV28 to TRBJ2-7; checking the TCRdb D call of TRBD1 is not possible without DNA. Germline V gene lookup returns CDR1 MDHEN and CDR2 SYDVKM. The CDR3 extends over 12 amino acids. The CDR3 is CASSLRQYEQYF. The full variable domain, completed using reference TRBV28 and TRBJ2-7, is DVKVTQSSRYLVKRTGEKVFLECVQDMDHENMFWYRQDPGLGLRLIYFSYDVKMKEKGDIPEGYSVSREKKERFSLILESASTNQTSMYLCASSLRQYEQYFGPGTRLTVT.

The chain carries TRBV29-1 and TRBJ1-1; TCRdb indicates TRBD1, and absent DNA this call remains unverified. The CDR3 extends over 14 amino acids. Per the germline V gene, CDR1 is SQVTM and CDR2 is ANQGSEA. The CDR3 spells CSAESQGMNTEAFF.

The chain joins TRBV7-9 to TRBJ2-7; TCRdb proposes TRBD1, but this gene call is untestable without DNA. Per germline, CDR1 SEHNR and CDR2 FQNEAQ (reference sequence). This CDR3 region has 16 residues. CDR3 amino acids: CASSSRGHGASYEQYF.

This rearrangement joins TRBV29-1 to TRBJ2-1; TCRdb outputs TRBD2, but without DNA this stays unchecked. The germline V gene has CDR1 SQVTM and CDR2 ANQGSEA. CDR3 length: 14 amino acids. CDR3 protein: CSAGGTASYNEQFF.

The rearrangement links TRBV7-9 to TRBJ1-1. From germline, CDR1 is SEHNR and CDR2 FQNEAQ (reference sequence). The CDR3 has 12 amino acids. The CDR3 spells CASSSGTPEAFF.

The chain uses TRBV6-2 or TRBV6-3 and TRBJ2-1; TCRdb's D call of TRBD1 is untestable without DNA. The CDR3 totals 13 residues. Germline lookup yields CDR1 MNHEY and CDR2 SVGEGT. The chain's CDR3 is CASWGQSYNEQFF.

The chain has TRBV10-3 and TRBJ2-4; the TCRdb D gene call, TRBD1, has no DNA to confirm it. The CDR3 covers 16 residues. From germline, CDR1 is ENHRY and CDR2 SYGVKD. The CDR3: CAISAWQQPPGNIQYF.

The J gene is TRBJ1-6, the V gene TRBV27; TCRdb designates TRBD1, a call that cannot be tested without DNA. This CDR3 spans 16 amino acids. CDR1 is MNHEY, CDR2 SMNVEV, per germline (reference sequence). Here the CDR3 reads CASSLQGSSYNSPLHF.

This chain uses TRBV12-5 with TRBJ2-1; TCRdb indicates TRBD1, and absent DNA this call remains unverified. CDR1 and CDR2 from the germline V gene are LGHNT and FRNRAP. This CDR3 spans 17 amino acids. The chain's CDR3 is CASGTHLLTGGYNEQFF.

The CDR3 loop reads CSVDSGAYEQYF. The chain employs TRBV29-1 and TRBJ2-7. The CDR3 has 12 amino acids. CDR1 SQVTM and CDR2 ANQGSEA come from the germline V gene.

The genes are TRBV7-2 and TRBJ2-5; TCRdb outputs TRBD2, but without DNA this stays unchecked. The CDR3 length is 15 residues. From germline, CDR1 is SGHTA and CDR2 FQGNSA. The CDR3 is CASSLAIAGQETQYF.

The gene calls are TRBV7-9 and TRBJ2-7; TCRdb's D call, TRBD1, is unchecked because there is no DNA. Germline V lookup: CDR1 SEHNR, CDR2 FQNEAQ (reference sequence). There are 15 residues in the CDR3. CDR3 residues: CASSLGTDYSYEQYF.

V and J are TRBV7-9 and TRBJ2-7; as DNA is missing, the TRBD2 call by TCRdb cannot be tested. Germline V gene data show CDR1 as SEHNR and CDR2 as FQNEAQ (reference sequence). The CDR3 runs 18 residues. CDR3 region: CASSPPWGLAATNHEQYF.

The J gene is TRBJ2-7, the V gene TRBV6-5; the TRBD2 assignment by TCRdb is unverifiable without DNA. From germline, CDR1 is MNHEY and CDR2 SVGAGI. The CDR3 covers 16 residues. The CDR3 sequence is CPNSRGLTSAFYEQYF.